This TCR beta chain was captured by sequencing in a study of T cell responses to AZD1222 COVID-19 vaccine. Study results and caveats: Every sample of the repertoires postdated the peak T cell response. Baseline antibody screening turned up just six or seven seropositive AZD1222 recipients.

This CDR3 has 15 residues. Germline values: CDR1 LGHDT, CDR2 YNNKEL (reference sequence). V was cut by 3 bases and J by 5 bases, with 16 bases left in between. TCRdb's copy holds only in-frame clones and misses some; the assay was immunoSEQ multiplex PCR. The table records 90,000 to 100,000 clones, around nine tenths of them present only once. As to this clone: Its antigen is not identified.

The clonotype comes from an adult in good health. V usage is TRBV3-1 (or the pseudogene TRBV3-2) and J usage is TRBJ1-1; D ambiguous. Sequences were derived from peripheral blood, sampled on day 0 of AZD1222 vaccination. CDR3 nucleotides: TGTGCCAGCAGCCACTTCTCTTGGGGTCGAACTGAAGCTTTCTTT. Encoded protein: CASSHFSWGRTEAFF.